This TCR beta chain derives from a study of T cells in Graves' hyperthyroidism and ophthalmopathy (dated by TCRdb to about 2019). As for the study more broadly: Peripheral blood was sampled at the time of initial diagnosis, prior to any treatment. To identify distinguishing TCR V-J signatures, a discovery cohort of 90 to 100 patients was used, comprising under 45 with Graves' ophthalmopathy and some 60 with stable Graves' hyperthyroidism. Prospective prediction of ophthalmopathy was tested in an independent validation cohort consisting of 18 to 20 hyperthyroidism patients and approximately 16 patients who later progressed to ophthalmopathy. The roughly 90 discovery patients were divided at random into training and test sets in a 7:3 ratio. Thyroid tissue and blood T-cell repertoires from six Graves' hyperthyroidism patients were also compared in the study. Once sampling was done, hyperthyroidism patients were given methimazole at a starting dose of 30 mg daily, whereas ophthalmopathy patients were given high-dose intravenous methylprednisolone. TCR Vbeta CDR3 sequencing of some 140 peripheral blood samples (under 45 ophthalmopathy, approximately 80 hyperthyroidism and 17 progressor patients) is reported in the paper. Here is what the overall study found, with its caveats: Ophthalmopathy was separated from stable hyperthyroidism by a 13 V-J signature model, with just over 85% sensitivity and about 81% specificity obtained in cross-validation and 80%/75% obtained in testing. Sample size was not statistically predetermined, and investigators were not blinded to group allocation. Blood samples also contained most of the expanded thyroid clonotypes (frequency above 0.001), which suggests that blood repertoires may reflect thyroid immune responses. During validation, the model predicted progression to ophthalmopathy a median of roughly 7.1 months ahead of onset, with around 65% sensitivity and around 73% specificity.

Stable Graves' hyperthyroidism was defined as the absence of progression to ophthalmopathy over 18 months of follow-up. Hyperthyroidism patients were aged 18 to 65 years and newly diagnosed, with disease duration of less than 2 months. Exclusion was applied to patients with uncontrolled infections, other autoimmune diseases, pregnancy or lactation. Diagnoses relied on clinical symptoms, serum thyroxine and TRAb, thyroid ultrasound and orbital computed tomography. PBMCs were isolated from about 10 ml of fresh peripheral blood by Ficoll-Paque density gradient centrifugation. Total RNA was extracted with Trizol reagent, and quality was checked on an Agilent 2100 Bioanalyzer. A word on this clonotype: No antigen is known for it. A much larger clone is a single base away; this may be a read error. Since no conserved phenylalanine or tryptophan closes the CDR3, a read error is the likely cause.

V lost 4 bases and J lost 3 bases, and the count of bases not matched to a germline gene is 5. The length of the CDR3 is 14 amino acids, counting both ends. Only the CDR3 DNA stays, 42 bases, in frame from base 1. The germline V gene encodes CDR1 MNHNS and CDR2 SASEGT. TCR beta CDR3 regions were amplified from RNA transcripts. For the first round of RT-PCR on the TCR CDR3, the HTBI primer set was used together with the Qiagen OneStep RT-PCR kit. A second multiplex PCR round built the libraries, followed by size selection and purification. Paired-end sequencing of the libraries was performed with 100 bp reads on an Illumina HiSeq2000. Processing in the source paper ran as follows. SOAPnuke was used to process the raw data, removing reads that contained adapters or uncalled bases, had a mean Phred below 15, or lacked an exact match to the constant primer or identifier. High-quality paired reads were merged with COPE v1.2.5, and unique nucleotide sequences were defined as clonotypes. MiTCR v1.1 was used to align the clonotypes against IMGT TRBV, TRBD and TRBJ reference segments. The analysis was restricted to V-J combinations with a frequency above 0.0001, which together covered just over 98% of the repertoires. A TCS score was defined as the ratio between F50 (clonal expansion) and ExV (chaos), using BLOSUM62-based TCRdist between CDR3 peptides within each V-J. Welch's t-statistics and random forest reduced fewer than 600 V-J features to 10 to 15, which were used in a naive Bayes classifier (R e1071). The similarity between thyroid and blood repertoires was quantified using the Morisita-Horn index. Through fastp at Q25 and MiXCR, TCRdb rebuilt clones from the public reads, retaining in-frame beta chains. Merged by CDR3 protein, the rows form single entries marked with the most common genes and DNA. TCRdb, not the original authors, processed these V and J calls. The sample contains 800,000 or so distinct CDR3 sequences, roughly 40% of them found a single time. Roughly 8.3% of the sample lies in the top ten.

The sequence links TRBV6-1 to TRBJ1-2; the central 7 bases match TRBD1. The receptor's source is a man between 18 and 35 years old with Graves' hyperthyroidism. The sample was blood. Here the CDR3 is given as CASSGSGGYYGYTL. At the DNA level, the sequence is TGTGCCAGCAGTGGTTCAGGGGGGTACTATGGCTACACCCTC.